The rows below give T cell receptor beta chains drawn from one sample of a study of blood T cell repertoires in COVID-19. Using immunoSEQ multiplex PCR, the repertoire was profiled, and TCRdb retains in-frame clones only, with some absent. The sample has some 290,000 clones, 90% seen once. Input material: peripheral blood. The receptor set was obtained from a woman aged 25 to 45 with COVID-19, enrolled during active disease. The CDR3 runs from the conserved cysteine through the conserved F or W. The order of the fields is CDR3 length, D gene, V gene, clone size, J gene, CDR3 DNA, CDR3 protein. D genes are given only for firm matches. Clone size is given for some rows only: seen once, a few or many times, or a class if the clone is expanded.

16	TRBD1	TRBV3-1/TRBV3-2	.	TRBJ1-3	TGTGCCAGCAGCCAAGCGAGGACAGGGGGAAGAAACACCATATATTTT	CASSQARTGGRNTIYF
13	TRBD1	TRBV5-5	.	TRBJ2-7	TGTGCCAGCAGCTTTCCAGGGGGCTACGAGCAGTACTTC	CASSFPGGYEQYF
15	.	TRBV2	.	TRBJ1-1	TGTGCCAGCAGTGAAAATACAGGGAGGGAAACTGAAGCTTTCTTT	CASSENTGRETEAFF
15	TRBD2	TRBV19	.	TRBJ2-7	TGTGCCAGTAGTCCCGGGACTAGCGGATTCTACGAGCAGTACTTC	CASSPGTSGFYEQYF
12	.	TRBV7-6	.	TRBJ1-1	TGTGCCACACAGGGCGGCAACACTGAAGCTTTCTTT	CATQGGNTEAFF
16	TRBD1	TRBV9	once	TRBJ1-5	TGTGCCAGCAGCTATAGGGCGGACAGGACCAATCAGCCCCAGCATTTT	CASSYRADRTNQPQHF
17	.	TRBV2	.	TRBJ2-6	TGTGCCAGCAGAGGGGCCGATCCTCCTTCTGGGGCCAACGTCCTGACTTTC	CASRGADPPSGANVLTF
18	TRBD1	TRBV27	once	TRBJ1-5	TGTGCCAGCCGACCCTCCGGGACAGGAACCTATAGCAATCAGCCCCAGCATTTT	CASRPSGTGTYSNQPQHF
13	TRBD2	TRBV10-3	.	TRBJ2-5	TGTGCCATTGGGGCGGGAGACGGTGAGACCCAGTACTTC	CAIGAGDGETQYF
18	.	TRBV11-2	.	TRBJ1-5	TGTGCCAGCAGCTTAGCAACTCGACATATTACTAGCAATCAGCCCCAGCATTTT	CASSLATRHITSNQPQHF
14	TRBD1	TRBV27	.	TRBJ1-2	TGTGCCAGCAGTCTGGACAGGGGAGTCTATGGCTACACCTTC	CASSLDRGVYGYTF
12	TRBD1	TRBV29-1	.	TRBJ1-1	TGCAGCGCCCGGGACAGCTTAATGAAAGCTTTCTTT	CSARDSLMKAFF